The 2 T cell receptor beta chains listed next were all sequenced from one sample in a study of blood T cell repertoires in COVID-19. Method: immunoSEQ multiplex PCR; TCRdb's copy keeps in-frame clones and lacks some. The data contain some 700,000 clones, about 87% of them singletons. Material: peripheral blood. The receptors derive from a woman younger than 35 with acute or convalescent COVID-19.

This clone was found once. This chain joins TRBV2 and TRBJ2-1, with 7 bases identical to TRBD2. CDR1 and CDR2 (germline): SNHLY, FYNNEI. This CDR3 has 13 amino acids. V was clipped by 4 bases and J by 15 bases; unmatched bases: 12. The CDR3 DNA sequence: TGTGCCAGCAGTGCCACACTAGCGCCACTGGGGTTCTTC. Residues: CASSATLAPLGFF.

The CDR3 reads CSVLNGAPPNYGYTF. Here the CDR3 DNA reads TGCAGCGTCTTGAATGGGGCGCCGCCTAACTATGGCTACACCTTC. The rearrangement joins TRBV29-1 to TRBJ1-2; perhaps TRBD1 as D (5 bases). V lost 6 bases and J lost 0, with 17 bases in between. In germline, CDR1 is SQVTM, CDR2 ANQGSEA. This CDR3 spans 15 amino acids.